One sample yielded the 29 T cell receptor beta chains listed below, sequenced in a study of OX40 agonist ivuxolimab in advanced cancers. Assay: immunoSEQ multiplex PCR; the TCRdb copy retains only in-frame clones and omits some. The sample includes some 62,000 clones, around 74% of them seen just once. This specimen consisted of CD4+ or CD8+ T cells sorted from blood, obtained in a trial of the OX40 agonist ivuxolimab. These receptors all come from an adult with an advanced solid tumor such as melanoma, head and neck, liver or kidney cancer.

This sequence joins TRBV6-1 and TRBJ1-1; tentatively, D is TRBD1 (5 bases). This CDR3 has 12 residues. The V gene lost 4 bases and the J gene lost 6 bases, with 9 bases spanning the gap. The germline gives CDR1 MNHNS, CDR2 SASEGT. The CDR3: CASSATGSEAFF. Written as DNA, the CDR3 is TGTGCCAGCAGTGCTACAGGCTCTGAAGCTTTCTTT.

CDR3 protein: CASSKGQFTYEQYF. In DNA, the CDR3 is TGTGCCAGCAGCAAGGGACAGTTCACCTACGAGCAGTACTTC. This chain connects TRBV6-6 to TRBJ2-7; 7 bases map to TRBD1. The CDR3 runs to 14 residues. Germline V gives CDR1 MNHNY, CDR2 SVGAGI (reference sequence). With V trimmed by 6 bases and J by 2 bases, 7 bases remained unmatched.

V gene TRBV7-9 combines with J gene TRBJ1-4; the match to TRBD1 covers 8 bases. Germline V lookup: CDR1 SEHNR, CDR2 FQNEAQ (reference sequence). J gave up 5 bases and V 5 bases, and 10 bases lay outside the gene matches. CDR3 size: 16 residues. The CDR3 nucleotides are TGTGCCAGCAGCATTCCTACAGGGGGGACGAATGAAAAACTGTTTTTT. Amino acids: CASSIPTGGTNEKLFF.

The genes are TRBV5-1 and TRBJ2-3; 13 bases are shared with TRBD2. Germline V gene data show CDR1 as SGHRS and CDR2 as YFSETQ. This CDR3 contains 14 residues. Trimming removed 3 bases from V and 7 bases from J; junction bases left unmatched: 2. CDR3 residues: CASSSGLAGYTQYF. In DNA, the CDR3 is TGCGCCAGCAGCTCGGGACTAGCGGGGTATACGCAGTATTTT.

V gene TRBV29-1 combines with J gene TRBJ1-1, with 7 nucleotides matching TRBD1. The length of the CDR3 is 14 residues. After removal of 6 bases from V and 2 bases from J, the junction contained 9 bases not matched to a gene. Looked up from germline, CDR1 is SQVTM and CDR2 is ANQGSEA. Here the CDR3 DNA reads TGCAGCGTAACATCCGGGACAGACAACACTGAAGCTTTCTTT. Translated, it gives CSVTSGTDNTEAFF. The variable domain in full, completed from reference TRBV29-1 and TRBJ1-1, reads SAVISQKPSRDICQRGTSLTIQCQVDSQVTMMFWYRQQPGQSLTLIATANQGSEATYESGFVIDKFPISRPNLTFSTLTVSNMSPEDSSIYLCSVTSGTDNTEAFFGQGTRLTVV.

This sequence joins TRBV7-9 and TRBJ2-1; the match to TRBD2 covers 11 bases. The V segment lost 3 bases and the J segment 4 bases; nucleotides outside the gene matches: 5. In germline, CDR1 is SEHNR, CDR2 FQNEAQ (reference sequence). This CDR3 comprises 16 residues. The CDR3 nucleotides are TGTGCCAGCAGCTTTCCGGGACTAGCGGCATACAATGAGCAGTTCTTC. It encodes CASSFPGLAAYNEQFF.

Only a few counts were recorded for this clone. The chain carries TRBV7-7 and TRBJ2-3; 13 nucleotides line up with TRBD2. The ends lost 4 bases at V and 2 bases at J; junction bases unmatched: 3. Germline loops: CDR1 SSHAT, CDR2 FNYEAQ (reference sequence). This CDR3 is built from 16 residues. CDR3 in amino acids: CASSSGLAGDTDTQYF. CDR3 nucleotides: TGTGCCAGCAGCTCCGGACTAGCGGGGGACACAGATACGCAGTATTTT.

V gene TRBV19 combines with J gene TRBJ1-1, with D unclear. Per germline, CDR1 LNHDA and CDR2 SQIVND (reference sequence). With 7 bases removed from V and 4 bases from J, the gap between germline ends came to 13 bases. CDR3 length equals 13 residues. The CDR3 nucleotides are TGTGCCAGTACCACTCAGGTCATCACTGAAGCTTTCTTT. It is translated as CASTTQVITEAFF.

The chain is built from TRBV7-2 and TRBJ2-5; D is unresolved. CDR1 is SGHTA, CDR2 FQGNSA, per germline. V lost 7 bases and J 0 bases, leaving 9 bases between the germline ends. The CDR3 runs to 13 residues. As DNA, the CDR3 is TGTGCCAGCACCCAATGGAACCAAGAGACCCAGTACTTC. Residues: CASTQWNQETQYF.

The J gene is TRBJ2-2, the V gene TRBV7-8; D unresolved. The V and J ends lost 2 bases and 1 base respectively, with 8 bases between them. The CDR3 has 15 residues. Germline V lookup: CDR1 SGHVS, CDR2 FQNEAQ. In DNA form, the CDR3 reads TGTGCCAGCAGCTTATTAACTTTGAACACCGGGGAGCTGTTTTTT. Protein sequence: CASSLLTLNTGELFF.

This chain joins TRBV27 and TRBJ1-1; no reliable D call. Trimming cost V 5 bases and J 2 bases, with 12 bases left between them. The germline gives CDR1 MNHEY, CDR2 SMNVEV (reference sequence). The CDR3 has 14 amino acids. The CDR3 loop is CASSRMGSNTEAFF. In DNA, the CDR3 is TGTGCCAGCAGTAGAATGGGGAGTAACACTGAAGCTTTCTTT.

The genes are TRBV7-2 and TRBJ1-5; D is unresolved. Germline V lookup: CDR1 SGHTA, CDR2 FQGNSA. The CDR3 covers 12 residues. Deletions cut 5 bases from V and 3 bases from J, with 5 bases between. The CDR3 region has the DNA TGTGCCAGCAGCGACTTCAATCAGCCCCAGCATTTT. The encoded protein is CASSDFNQPQHF.

This chain joins TRBV7-2 and TRBJ2-2, with D hard to call. The germline V gene encodes CDR1 SGHTA and CDR2 FQGNSA. The V gene lost 4 bases and the J gene lost 0 bases, with 12 bases spanning the gap. The CDR3 runs to 16 residues. The CDR3 is CASSSQNLANTGELFF. CDR3 sequence (DNA): TGTGCCAGCAGCTCTCAAAACCTCGCGAACACCGGGGAGCTGTTTTTT.

The V gene is TRBV28, the J gene TRBJ2-3; 9 nucleotides match TRBD2. CDR3 size: 15 residues. Germline V CDR1 and CDR2: MDHEN, SYDVKM. V trimming: 8 bases; J trimming: 11 bases; junction bases outside the gene matches: 17. CDR3 in DNA: TGTGCCAGCCTACTGGCGGGAGGGGAGCACAGAGGGCAGTATTTT. Its translation: CASLLAGGEHRGQYF. Variable domain in full (rest from reference TRBV28 and TRBJ2-3): DVKVTQSSRYLVKRTGEKVFLECVQDMDHENMFWYRQDPGLGLRLIYFSYDVKMKEKGDIPEGYSVSREKKERFSLILESASTNQTSMYLCASLLAGGEHRGQYFGPGTRLTVL.

V is TRBV27 and J is TRBJ2-5; possible D gene TRBD2, 5 bases. This CDR3 comprises 13 residues. CDR1 and CDR2 from the germline V gene are MNHEY and SMNVEV (reference sequence). Trimming removed 2 bases from V and 9 bases from J, with 13 bases in between. The CDR3, as DNA: TGTGCCAGCAGTTTAGAGGTTAGCGTGCCCCAGTACTTC. It specifies CASSLEVSVPQYF.

This clone was seen only a few times. This rearrangement joins TRBV7-9 to TRBJ2-7; TRBD1 matches 8 bases. The V gene end was trimmed by 9 bases and the J gene end by 1 base; junction bases not matched to a gene: 2. Germline CDR1 and CDR2: SEHNR and FQNEAQ (reference sequence). The CDR3 extends over 12 amino acids. This CDR3 is CASGQGSYEQYF. The CDR3 nucleotides are TGTGCCAGTGGACAGGGATCCTACGAGCAGTACTTC.

The CDR3: CASSLLVITGTGAYEQYF. The CDR3 bases are TGTGCCAGCAGCCTCCTCGTCATCACCGGGACAGGGGCCTACGAGCAGTACTTC. The V call is TRBV7-9, the J call TRBJ2-7, with 10 bases aligning to TRBD1. The CDR3 sequence is 18 residues long. The germline gives CDR1 SEHNR, CDR2 FQNEAQ (reference sequence). Trimming at V came to 5 bases and at J to 2 bases, leaving 15 bases not matched to a gene.

The chain recombines TRBV7-9 with TRBJ1-1; D is unclear. The CDR3 is made up of 16 amino acids. CDR1 is SEHNR, CDR2 FQNEAQ, per germline (reference sequence). V dropped 5 bases and J dropped 0 bases, with 16 bases sitting between them. In DNA, the CDR3 is TGTGCCAGCAGCCCGTCTTACCGGAACCTGAACACTGAAGCTTTCTTT. Translated, it gives CASSPSYRNLNTEAFF. The full variable domain, with the rest looked up from reference TRBV7-9 and TRBJ1-1, is DTGVSQNPRHKITKRGQNVTFRCDPISEHNRLYWYRQTLGQGPEFLTYFQNEAQLEKSRLLSDRFSAERPKGSFSTLEIQRTEQGDSAMYLCASSPSYRNLNTEAFFGQGTRLTVV.

V gene TRBV4-3 combines with J gene TRBJ2-5, with 7 nucleotides matching TRBD1. V was pared by 1 base and J by 4 bases, with 3 bases of the junction left unmatched. This CDR3 is 14 amino acids long. From germline, CDR1 is LGHNA and CDR2 YSLEER. The DNA of the CDR3 is TGCGCCAGCAGCCAAGTACAGGGGCCAGAGACCCAGTACTTC. Its protein is CASSQVQGPETQYF.

The CDR3 DNA sequence: TGTGCCAGCACCGCCGGGACTAGGGTCGAGCAGTACTTC. Encoded protein: CASTAGTRVEQYF. The rearrangement links TRBV6-6 to TRBJ2-7; 8 nucleotides agree with TRBD2. The germline gives CDR1 MNHNY, CDR2 SVGAGI (reference sequence). This CDR3 contains 13 residues. V shed 7 bases and J 6 bases; nucleotides not matched to a gene: 8.

The V call is TRBV5-1, the J call TRBJ2-5; D may be TRBD1 or TRBD2 (6 bases each). Germline CDR1 reads SGHRS; CDR2 reads YFSETQ. V lost 1 base, J lost 5 bases, and 12 bases lay in between. This CDR3 is 14 amino acids long. CDR3: CASSLYGGWETQYF. CDR3 DNA: TGCGCCAGCAGCTTGTACGGGGGCTGGGAGACCCAGTACTTC.

This chain uses TRBV11-2 with TRBJ1-2; weak D call: TRBD1 (5 bases). V shed 1 base and J shed 5 bases, with 11 bases lying between them. Germline loops: CDR1 SGHAT, CDR2 FQNNGV. The CDR3 consists of 14 residues. The DNA for the CDR3 is TGTGCCAGCAGCTTAGTTGGGGAGGGGTATGGCTACACCTTC. Its protein is CASSLVGEGYGYTF. Combining the CDR3 with reference TRBV11-2 and TRBJ1-2 gives the whole variable domain EAGVAQSPRYKIIEKRQSVAFWCNPISGHATLYWYQQILGQGPKLLIQFQNNGVVDDSQLPKDRFSAERLKGVDSTLKIQPAKLEDSAVYLCASSLVGEGYGYTFGSGTRLTVV.

The V and J genes are TRBV29-1 and TRBJ1-2; the D is unclear. Germline V CDR1 and CDR2: SQVTM, ANQGSEA. The CDR3 has 16 residues. V was pared by 0 bases and J by 8 bases, with 22 bases between. CDR3 coding DNA: TGCAGCGTTGAAGATGAGGACCGAGGTCTATTTTGGGGCTACACCTTC. Residues: CSVEDEDRGLFWGYTF.

The chain is built from TRBV7-9 and TRBJ1-6; D remains ambiguous. CDR1 SEHNR and CDR2 FQNEAQ come from the germline V gene (reference sequence). This CDR3 is built from 14 residues. The V gene lost 3 bases and the J gene lost 13 bases, with 16 bases spanning the gap. CDR3 loop: CASSFGRPLVPLHF. The CDR3 coding sequence is TGTGCCAGCAGCTTTGGGAGGCCACTTGTCCCCCTCCACTTT.

The J gene is TRBJ2-3, the V gene TRBV2; 9 bases are a match to TRBD2. The ends lost 7 bases at V and 3 bases at J; junction bases unmatched: 5. This CDR3 is built from 14 residues. Per the germline V gene, CDR1 is SNHLY and CDR2 is FYNNEI. CDR3 bases: TGTGCCAGCATATTAGCGGGAGAGACAGATACGCAGTATTTT. It encodes CASILAGETDTQYF.

The chain carries TRBV19 and TRBJ2-3, with a tentative D call TRBD2 (6 bases). The V end lost 5 bases, the J end lost 4 bases, and 13 bases lay between the germline ends. The length of the CDR3 is 14 residues. Germline CDR1 reads LNHDA; CDR2 reads SQIVND (reference sequence). Here the CDR3 DNA reads TGTGCCAGTAGTTCTAGACTAGTCCCAGATACGCAGTATTTT. Its translation: CASSSRLVPDTQYF. The full variable domain, rest sourced from reference TRBV19 and TRBJ2-3, is DGGITQSPKYLFRKEGQNVTLSCEQNLNHDAMYWYRQDPGQGLRLIYYSQIVNDFQKGDIAEGYSVSREKKESFPLTVTSAQKNPTAFYLCASSSRLVPDTQYFGPGTRLTVL.

The chain employs TRBV19 and TRBJ2-2; 9 bases map to TRBD1. The V gene's germline CDR1 is LNHDA and CDR2 SQIVND (reference sequence). This CDR3 is 17 amino acids long. Trimming took 5 bases from V and 7 from J; bases not matched to a gene: 14. CDR3 sequence: CASSETPGQGRHGELFF. The DNA of the CDR3 is TGTGCCAGTAGTGAAACTCCGGGACAGGGCAGGCACGGGGAGCTGTTTTTT.

The rearrangement joins TRBV7-2 to TRBJ2-1, with TRBD2 matching 9 bases. The CDR3 runs to 14 residues. Germline CDR1 and CDR2: SGHTA and FQGNSA. Trimming removed 5 bases from V and 7 bases from J; junction bases left unmatched: 6. CDR3 protein: CASSPWTSVNEQFF. The CDR3 bases are TGTGCCAGCAGCCCCTGGACTAGCGTTAATGAGCAGTTCTTC.

V and J are TRBV9 and TRBJ2-1; 12 nucleotides agree with TRBD2. The CDR3 contains 16 residues. CDR1 SGDLS and CDR2 YYNGEE come from the germline V gene. After removal of 3 bases from V and 7 bases from J, the junction contained 8 bases not matched to a gene. This chain's CDR3 is CASSGLAGGPMNEQFF. Here the CDR3 DNA reads TGTGCCAGCAGCGGCCTAGCGGGGGGGCCGATGAATGAGCAGTTCTTC. The variable domain in full, completed from reference TRBV9 and TRBJ2-1, reads DSGVTQTPKHLITATGQRVTLRCSPRSGDLSVYWYQQSLDQGLQFLIQYYNGEERAKGNILERFSAQQFPDLHSELNLSSLELGDSALYFCASSGLAGGPMNEQFFGPGTRLTVL.